The next 30 T cell receptor beta chains were all read from a single sample in a study of blood T cell repertoires in COVID-19. The method was immunoSEQ multiplex PCR; TCRdb's version includes in-frame clones alone and lacks a portion of them. The table has 150,000 to 180,000 clones, around 78% seen once. The sequencing sample was made of peripheral blood. These receptors came from an elderly man with acute or convalescent COVID-19.

The CDR3 DNA is TGTGCCTGGAGTCTCTCAGGGGGTCAGCCCCAGCATTTT. Its translation: CAWSLSGGQPQHF. V usage is TRBV30 and J usage is TRBJ1-5; 7 nucleotides match TRBD1. Germline loops: CDR1 GTSNPN, CDR2 SVGIG (reference sequence). There are 13 residues in the CDR3. V shed 2 bases and J 6 bases; nucleotides not matched to a gene: 4.

The chain combines TRBV7-2 with TRBJ1-1; the match to TRBD1 covers 8 bases. CDR3 length equals 13 residues. The V gene's germline CDR1 is SGHTA and CDR2 FQGNSA. V trimming: 4 bases; J trimming: 6 bases; junction bases outside the gene matches: 4. CDR3 loop: CASSSTGGAEAFF. DNA for the CDR3: TGTGCCAGCAGCTCCACAGGGGGAGCTGAAGCTTTCTTT.

This clone showed up many times. V gene TRBV12-3 or TRBV12-4 combines with J gene TRBJ1-2; no clear D. The CDR3 sequence is 13 residues long. V was shortened by 8 bases and J by 2 bases, with 12 bases between the two germline ends. The DNA of the CDR3 is TGTGCCAGCGGGGAGGACGGGAACTATGGCTACACCTTC. This translates into CASGEDGNYGYTF.

The rearrangement uses TRBV28 and TRBJ2-1; 7 nucleotides align to TRBD2. The CDR3 covers 16 residues. The V gene end was trimmed by 5 bases and the J gene end by 5 bases; junction bases not matched to a gene: 12. CDR1 MDHEN and CDR2 SYDVKM come from the germline V gene. In DNA, the CDR3 is TGTGCCAGCAGTCCATGGGGGGGTCAGAGCGACAATGAGCAGTTCTTC. Its protein is CASSPWGGQSDNEQFF.

V usage is TRBV28 and J usage is TRBJ1-1; D unresolved. Germline assignment: CDR1 MDHEN and CDR2 SYDVKM. Trimming cost V 11 bases and J 0 bases, with 13 bases left between them. CDR3 length equals 13 residues. The CDR3 DNA follows: TGTGCCGTTACCGTGGCGGTGAACACTGAAGCTTTCTTT. It specifies CAVTVAVNTEAFF.

The chain joins TRBV28 to TRBJ2-7; 9 nucleotides match TRBD1. The CDR3 has 17 amino acids. Germline-derived CDR1 and CDR2 are MDHEN and SYDVKM. V dropped 3 bases and J dropped 3; count of bases not matched to a gene: 12. The CDR3, as DNA: TGTGCCAGCAGTTTCCCAAGGGACGGGACAGGGTACTACGAGCAGTACTTC. It yields the protein CASSFPRDGTGYYEQYF.

The genes are TRBV11-3 and TRBJ2-2, with D possibly matching TRBD2 (6 bases). Trimming pared 5 bases from V and 0 bases from J, leaving 10 bases between. The CDR3 has 15 amino acids. Germline V lookup: CDR1 SGHNT, CDR2 YENEEA. The CDR3 DNA is TGTGCCAGCAGCCCTAGCGACTCGAACACCGGGGAGCTGTTTTTT. Translation: CASSPSDSNTGELFF.

Written as DNA, the CDR3 is TGTGCCTGGAGACTAGGACAGAGCAATCAGCCCCAGCATTTT. Its protein product is CAWRLGQSNQPQHF. J is TRBJ1-5 and V is TRBV30, with D possibly being TRBD1 (6 bases). The V end was cut by 3 bases, the J end by 1 base, with 10 bases between. Germline CDR1 and CDR2: GTSNPN and SVGIG (reference sequence). The CDR3 has 14 residues.

As regards this clone: The same CDR3 can be traced to other DNA sequences in this sample. This chain links TRBV11-2 with TRBJ2-5; TRBD2 is a possible D gene (6 bases). The CDR3 consists of 16 residues. Germline V gives CDR1 SGHAT, CDR2 FQNNGV. The V and J ends lost 0 bases and 5 bases respectively, with 16 bases between them. In DNA form, the CDR3 reads TGTGCCAGCAGCTTAGACGGCGGGGCCAGGAGGGAGACCCAGTACTTC. The encoded protein is CASSLDGGARRETQYF.

This chain connects TRBV24-1 to TRBJ2-2; perhaps TRBD1 as D (6 bases). The V and J ends lost 0 bases and 3 bases respectively, with 19 bases between them. The CDR3 contains 19 residues. CDR1 and CDR2 from the germline V gene are KGHDR and SFDVKD. The CDR3 here is CATSDLRINRVGHTGELFF. CDR3 in DNA: TGTGCCACCAGTGATTTGCGGATCAACAGGGTCGGGCACACCGGGGAGCTGTTTTTT.

This clone was recorded once. CDR3 region: CASSEIGHGSYEQYV. CDR3 bases: TGTGCCAGCAGTGAAATAGGACACGGCTCCTACGAGCAGTACGTC. V usage is TRBV6-1 and J usage is TRBJ2-7; D is possibly TRBD1 (5 bases). Germline loops: CDR1 MNHNS, CDR2 SASEGT. The CDR3 runs to 15 residues. Trimming cost V 2 bases and J 0 bases, with 11 bases left between them.

The chain couples TRBV21-1 to TRBJ1-1; TRBD1, the table's D call, was not compared with the DNA. TRBV21-1 is recorded as a pseudogene. The CDR3 sequence is 18 residues long. Written as DNA, the CDR3 is TGTGCCAGCAGCCCCAAAGAAGGCCCGGGACAGGGTAGACCTGAAGCTTTCTTT. Its translation: CASSPKEGPGQGRPEAFF.

V and J are TRBV12-3 or TRBV12-4 and TRBJ1-6; D call uncertain. Trimming took off 6 bases at V and 9 bases at J, with 12 bases between the two ends. CDR3 length: 13 residues. CDR3 nucleotide sequence: TGTGCCAGCAGCCAGAACCCATTTTCACCCCTCCACTTT. It translates to CASSQNPFSPLHF.

Notes on this clone: The same CDR3 is also encoded by other DNA sequences in this sample. J is TRBJ2-7 and V is TRBV18, with 7 nucleotides matching TRBD1. The CDR3 has 13 amino acids. Germline V gene sequence: CDR1 KGHSH, CDR2 LQKENI. V lost 0 bases, J lost 6 bases, and 2 bases stayed unmatched. The CDR3 nucleotides are TGTGCCAGCTCACCACCAGGGGGCAGCGAGCAGTACTTC. Translating it yields CASSPPGGSEQYF.

The gene calls are TRBV7-3 and TRBJ1-2; no clear D. The V and J ends lost 5 bases and 2 bases respectively, with 15 bases between them. This CDR3 region has 15 residues. CDR1 SGHTA and CDR2 FQGTGA come from the germline V gene. CDR3 loop: CASSPRGGPNYGYTF. CDR3 DNA sequence: TGTGCCAGCAGCCCCCGGGGAGGACCCAACTATGGCTACACCTTC.

The J gene is TRBJ2-7, the V gene TRBV5-1; D might be TRBD1 (7 bases). Germline assignment: CDR1 SGHRS and CDR2 YFSETQ. With 4 bases removed from V and 1 base from J, the gap between germline ends came to 15 bases. The CDR3 runs 15 residues. For the CDR3, the DNA is TGCGCCAGCAGCATGAATGCGGGACAGTCCTACGAGCAGTACGTC. Amino acids: CASSMNAGQSYEQYV.

This chain links TRBV5-4 with TRBJ2-1; D possibly corresponds to TRBD1 (6 bases). The CDR3 is 13 amino acids. CDR1 is SGHNT, CDR2 YYREEE, per germline (reference sequence). Trimming removed 4 bases from V and 10 bases from J, with 15 bases in between. CDR3 sequence: CASSGTHRAEQFF. The CDR3 DNA reads as TGTGCCAGCAGCGGAACCCACAGGGCCGAGCAGTTCTTC.

V is TRBV7-2 and J is TRBJ1-6; D uncertain. Germline CDR1 SGHTA, CDR2 FQGNSA. The CDR3 has 14 residues. With 2 bases removed from V and 9 bases from J, the gap between germline ends came to 11 bases. The DNA for the CDR3 is TGTGCCAGCAGCTTAAGGGCAGAGGGTTCACCCCTCCACTTT. Protein sequence: CASSLRAEGSPLHF.

V gene TRBV7-9 combines with J gene TRBJ1-1, with D possibly matching TRBD1 (5 bases). The V gene's germline CDR1 is SEHNR and CDR2 FQNEAQ (reference sequence). Trimming shortened V by 1 base and J by 1 base, and 10 bases separated the two germline ends. This CDR3 has 15 amino acids. Here the CDR3 reads CASSLGIDRNTEAFF. The CDR3 DNA follows: TGTGCCAGCAGCTTAGGAATAGACAGGAACACTGAAGCTTTCTTT.

Only one count was recorded for this clone. The chain is built from TRBV5-1 and TRBJ1-1, with 8 positions matching TRBD1. Germline V lookup: CDR1 SGHRS, CDR2 YFSETQ. V dropped 4 bases and J dropped 1; count of bases not matched to a gene: 6. The CDR3 loop spans 15 amino acids. Here the CDR3 DNA reads TGCGCCAGCAGCGTCGGACAGGGATCGAACACTGAAGCTTTCTTT. Encoded protein: CASSVGQGSNTEAFF.

The rearrangement joins TRBV5-1 to TRBJ2-2; possible D gene TRBD1, 5 bases. The CDR3 is made up of 15 amino acids. Per the germline V gene, CDR1 is SGHRS and CDR2 is YFSETQ. V gave up 2 bases and J gave up 1 base, with 9 bases separating them. The CDR3 loop reads CASSFSDRNTGELFF. CDR3 nucleotides: TGCGCCAGCAGCTTTTCCGACAGGAACACCGGGGAGCTGTTTTTT. Supplemented by reference TRBV5-1 and TRBJ2-2, the full variable domain reads KAGVTQTPRYLIKTRGQQVTLSCSPISGHRSVSWYQQTPGQGLQFLFEYFSETQRNKGNFPGRFSGRQFSNSRSEMNVSTLELGDSALYLCASSFSDRNTGELFFGEGSRLTVL.

The chain combines TRBV7-9 with TRBJ1-2; tentative D call: TRBD1 (5 bases). Germline values: CDR1 SEHNR, CDR2 FQNEAQ (reference sequence). The CDR3 has 15 amino acids. V gave up 0 bases and J gave up 4 bases, with 12 bases separating them. The CDR3 nucleotides read TGTGCCAGCAGCTTAGCGCGCCAGGGAGGCTATGGCTACACCTTC. Amino acids: CASSLARQGGYGYTF.

V gene TRBV11-2 combines with J gene TRBJ1-1; TRBD1 is a possible D gene (6 bases). The length of the CDR3 is 14 residues. Trimming took off 1 base at V and 5 bases at J, with 11 bases between the two ends. Germline CDR1 is SGHAT and CDR2 is FQNNGV. Here the CDR3 reads CASSLAHRETEAFF. For the CDR3, the DNA is TGTGCCAGCAGCTTAGCGCACAGGGAGACTGAAGCTTTCTTT.

The chain has TRBV12-5 and TRBJ2-3, with D unresolved. The CDR3 covers 12 residues. The germline V and J ends were trimmed by 4 bases and 2 bases, with 4 bases remaining between them. The V gene's germline CDR1 is LGHNT and CDR2 FRNRAP. The DNA of the CDR3 is TGTGCTAGTGGTTCAAACACAGATACGCAGTATTTT. Its translation: CASGSNTDTQYF.

The sample holds one count of this clone. The J gene is TRBJ1-2, the V gene TRBV29-1; D is uncertain. Germline loops: CDR1 SQVTM, CDR2 ANQGSEA. V was pared by 1 base and J by 8 bases, with 2 bases between. The CDR3 covers 9 residues. Here the CDR3 DNA reads TGCAGCGTTGAAGTAGGCTACACCTTC. This codes for CSVEVGYTF.

The rearrangement links TRBV5-1 to TRBJ1-1; a weak D match, TRBD1 (6 bases). Trimming pared 4 bases from V and 1 base from J, leaving 8 bases between. The CDR3 sequence is 13 residues long. The germline gives CDR1 SGHRS, CDR2 YFSETQ. The CDR3 spells CASSRTENTEAFF. The CDR3 DNA sequence: TGCGCCAGCAGCCGGACAGAGAACACTGAAGCTTTCTTT.

The chain employs TRBV5-1 and TRBJ2-1; D is undetermined. V was trimmed by 5 bases and J by 3 bases, leaving 3 bases between them. The CDR3 totals 11 residues. Germline assignment: CDR1 SGHRS and CDR2 YFSETQ. This CDR3 is CASSSYNEQFF. CDR3 in DNA: TGCGCCAGCAGTAGCTACAATGAGCAGTTCTTC. The variable domain in full, with the rest retrieved from reference TRBV5-1 and TRBJ2-1, is KAGVTQTPRYLIKTRGQQVTLSCSPISGHRSVSWYQQTPGQGLQFLFEYFSETQRNKGNFPGRFSGRQFSNSRSEMNVSTLELGDSALYLCASSSYNEQFFGPGTRLTVL.

The J gene is TRBJ2-1, the V gene TRBV19; perhaps TRBD2 as D (6 bases). The CDR3 extends over 15 amino acids. The germline V gene encodes CDR1 LNHDA and CDR2 SQIVND (reference sequence). V lost 6 bases and J lost 8, with 20 bases in between. The CDR3 region has the DNA TGTGCCAGTAGAGGGCGGGGTGGCTCGGGGGATGAGCAGTTCTTC. It encodes CASRGRGGSGDEQFF.

The chain's CDR3 is CASSWTGGSYNEQFF. The CDR3 bases are TGTGCCAGCAGCTGGACAGGGGGATCCTACAATGAGCAGTTCTTC. The J gene is TRBJ2-1, the V gene TRBV11-2, with 10 bases lining up with TRBD1. Germline assignment: CDR1 SGHAT and CDR2 FQNNGV. V was pared by 4 bases and J by 1 base, with 1 base of the junction left unmatched. The CDR3 length is 15 residues.

This clone occurred once. This chain joins TRBV28 and TRBJ1-2, with 10 bases that match TRBD1. The germline CDR1 and CDR2 sequences are MDHEN and SYDVKM. Losses at the gene ends were 7 bases for V and 7 bases for J; bases not matched to a gene: 6. The CDR3 is 13 amino acids. The CDR3 is CASKTGGAGGYTF. In nucleotides, the CDR3 is TGTGCCAGCAAGACAGGGGGCGCGGGTGGCTACACCTTC.